Presented here are 8 T cell receptor beta chains from one specimen sequenced in a study of T cell repertoires in cytomegalovirus infection. Via MiXCR, TCRdb re-called the reads, giving one row per CDR3 protein. This sample has roughly 280,000 distinct CDR3 sequences, with approximately 8.3% found just once. Sequencing used PBMCs. The receptors stem from a human donor in good health (CMV status not recorded). Some clones in this sample may be carry-over from other donors' samples.

This clonotype was seen at least ten times. The chain has TRBV6-6 and TRBJ1-5, with D possibly matching TRBD1 (5 bases). Germline assignment: CDR1 MNHNY and CDR2 SVGAGI (reference sequence). The CDR3 runs 16 residues. Trimming took 5 bases from V and 0 from J, leaving 14 bases between them. CDR3 region: CASSLPLGDSNQPQHF. As DNA, the CDR3 is TGTGCCAGCAGTCTCCCCCTGGGGGATAGCAATCAGCCCCAGCATTTT.

The rearrangement uses TRBV28 and TRBJ1-2; TRBD1 agrees at 10 bases. V was pared by 9 bases and J by 5 bases, with 6 bases of the junction left unmatched. The CDR3 sequence is 13 residues long. In germline, CDR1 is MDHEN, CDR2 SYDVKM. DNA of the CDR3: TGTGCCAGTGCCGGGACAGGGGTTTATGGCTACACCTTC. It translates to CASAGTGVYGYTF.

In this sample, this clonotype turned up many times. The chain couples TRBV7-2 to TRBJ2-1, with 11 bases lining up with TRBD2. The CDR3 runs to 17 residues. In germline, CDR1 is SGHTA, CDR2 FQGNSA. With V trimmed by 1 base and J by 10 bases, 12 bases remained unmatched. The CDR3 is CASSLVRLSGGAEEQFF. The CDR3 DNA follows: TGTGCCAGCAGCTTAGTAAGGCTTAGCGGGGGGGCCGAGGAGCAGTTCTTC.

This clonotype was seen many times. This sequence joins TRBV7-2 and TRBJ1-2; D is possibly TRBD1 (5 bases). V was pared by 5 bases and J by 8 bases, with 12 bases between. The CDR3 consists of 12 residues. Germline loops: CDR1 SGHTA, CDR2 FQGNSA. The CDR3 spells CASSPGTAGYTF. The CDR3 region has the DNA TGTGCCAGCAGCCCCGGGACGGCGGGCTACACCTTC.

The J gene is TRBJ2-5, the V gene TRBV6-2 or TRBV6-3; 9 bases agree with TRBD1. J lost 2 bases, V lost 5 bases, and 12 bases had no gene match. The V gene's germline CDR1 is MNHEY and CDR2 SVGEGT. The CDR3 length is 17 residues. DNA for the CDR3: TGTGCCAGCAGTCACAACGTGGACAGGGGAGGGCAAGAGACCCAGTACTTC. It translates to CASSHNVDRGGQETQYF.

The V and J genes are TRBV12-3 or TRBV12-4 and TRBJ2-7; 7 nucleotides line up with TRBD2. CDR3 length: 15 residues. Trimming removed 1 base from V and 1 base from J; junction bases left unmatched: 4. The chain's CDR3 is CASSLGGGESYEQYF. The CDR3 bases are TGTGCCAGCAGTTTAGGGGGGGGAGAGTCCTACGAGCAGTACTTC.

The table lists this clonotype with a few counts. This chain joins TRBV20-1 and TRBJ2-5; 9 positions match TRBD1. V trimming: 4 bases; J trimming: 4 bases; junction bases outside the gene matches: 10. The length of the CDR3 is 15 residues. CDR1 is DFQATT and CDR2 is SNEGSKA in the germline V gene (reference sequence). The DNA for the CDR3 is TGCAGTGCTAAAGATCGACAGGGGGTGGGAGAGACCCAGTACTTC. It is translated as CSAKDRQGVGETQYF.

The sample holds a few counts of this clonotype. The rearrangement uses TRBV7-2 and TRBJ1-2; TRBD1 might be the D (6 bases). Germline-derived CDR1 and CDR2 are SGHTA and FQGNSA. This CDR3 has 16 residues. V was pared by 1 base and J by 4 bases, with 16 bases between. DNA for the CDR3: TGTGCCAGCAGCTTAGAGACAGGCATCTTCGGCTATGGCTACACCTTC. Protein: CASSLETGIFGYGYTF.